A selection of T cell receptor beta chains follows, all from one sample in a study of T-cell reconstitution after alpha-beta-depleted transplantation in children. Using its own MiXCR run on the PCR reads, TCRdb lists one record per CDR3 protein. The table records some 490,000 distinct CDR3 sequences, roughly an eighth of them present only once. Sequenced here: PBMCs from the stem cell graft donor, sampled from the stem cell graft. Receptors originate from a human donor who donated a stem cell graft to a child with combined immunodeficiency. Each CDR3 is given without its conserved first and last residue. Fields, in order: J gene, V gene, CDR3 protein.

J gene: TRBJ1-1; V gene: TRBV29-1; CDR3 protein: SVEGQGNTEAF
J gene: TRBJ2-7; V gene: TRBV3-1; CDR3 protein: ASSQDITDHEQY
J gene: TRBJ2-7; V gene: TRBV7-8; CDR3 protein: ASSLRAGGIYEQY
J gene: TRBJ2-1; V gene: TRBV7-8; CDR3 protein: ASSNGNSYNEQF
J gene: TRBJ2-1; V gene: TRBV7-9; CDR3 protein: ASRPSGSYNEQF
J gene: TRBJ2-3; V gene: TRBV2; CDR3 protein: ASSLNIGGGDTQY
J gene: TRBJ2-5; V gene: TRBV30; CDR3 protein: AWSLDRVYQETQY
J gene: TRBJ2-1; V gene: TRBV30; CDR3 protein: ACLRTSTYNEQF
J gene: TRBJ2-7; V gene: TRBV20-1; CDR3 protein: SVGLPYEQY
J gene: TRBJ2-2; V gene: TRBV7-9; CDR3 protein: ASSIGPGELF
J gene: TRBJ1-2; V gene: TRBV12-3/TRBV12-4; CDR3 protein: ASSLGVVYGYT
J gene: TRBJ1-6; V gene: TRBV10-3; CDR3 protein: AIHGDLNSPLH
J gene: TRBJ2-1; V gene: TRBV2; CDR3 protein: ASSEAPLDRDSYNEQF
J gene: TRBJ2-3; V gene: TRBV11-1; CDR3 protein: ASSSPPPTSGVLSTDTQY
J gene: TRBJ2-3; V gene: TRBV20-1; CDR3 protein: SATIYREDTQY
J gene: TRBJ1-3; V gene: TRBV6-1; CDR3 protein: ASSPPPGTLSSGNTIY
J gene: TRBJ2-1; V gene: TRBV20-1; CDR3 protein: SSMIGAGGPGNEQF